This TCR beta chain was documented in a study of regulatory T cells in long-lasting Graves disease. Study-level information: Persistent Graves' disease denoted over 5 years of antithyroid drugs plus positive TSH receptor antibodies.

There are 13 residues in the CDR3. The germline V gene encodes CDR1 SGHRS and CDR2 YFSETQ. Study-level results: Patients with persistent Graves' had lower TCR diversity than newly diagnosed patients. The number of shared public clonotypes was higher in persistent patients (roughly 2,800) than new patients (roughly 970).

This clonotype was recorded at least ten times. Its specificity is not known. At one end the junction does not follow the germline gene, possibly because of a read error. The time point denotes: persistent/refractory GD, antithyroid drugs over 5 years with positive TRAb. Extracted RNA from PBMCs served as the source of the TCR library. The patients were enrolled through endocrinology in Xi'an, China. Arm-PCR of CDR3 regions and iRepertoire HTBI primers were used to build TCR beta libraries. TCRdb passed the multiplex PCR reads through MiXCR, listing each CDR3 protein once. Here the sample spans about 420,000 distinct CDR3 sequences, 23% being singletons.

The specimen comprised peripheral blood mononuclear cells (PBMCs), sampled when the disease was refractory, from a patient treated with antithyroid drugs. The genes are TRBV5-1 and TRBJ2-7; 7 bases fit TRBD1. The clonotype comes from a female donor with Graves disease. CDR3 DNA: TGTGCCAGCAGGTCCGGGACAGACTACGAGCAGTACTTC. It yields the protein CASRSGTDYEQYF.